These T cell receptor beta chains were read from a single sample in a study of T cells after yellow fever vaccination. Each CDR3 protein gets one entry after TCRdb re-called the 5' RACE reads with MiXCR. The profile shows some 300,000 distinct CDR3 sequences, less than 9.5% of them singletons. Sequenced material: CD4+ T cells sorted from PBMCs, taken 5 days after the yellow fever booster vaccination. The receptors here all came from a man aged 18 to 30 who received the YFV17D yellow fever vaccine. Both conserved end residues are part of each CDR3. D genes are given only for firm matches. Clone size is given for some rows only: seen once, a few or many times, or a class if the clone is expanded.

j_gene	abundance	d_gene	v_gene	CDR3aa	CDR3nt
TRBJ2-1	few	NA	TRBV9	CASSVKSDSYNEQFF	TGTGCCAGCAGCGTAAAGTCAGATTCCTACAATGAGCAGTTCTTC
TRBJ1-4	NA	NA	TRBV5-1	CASSQPGTNEKLFF	TGCGCCAGCAGCCAGCCAGGGACTAATGAAAAACTGTTTTTT
TRBJ2-4	few	NA	TRBV18	CASSPPGPQVAKNIQYF	TGTGCCAGCTCACCACCGGGCCCACAAGTAGCCAAAAACATTCAGTACTTC
TRBJ2-1	NA	NA	TRBV24-1	CATSGRDTSRNEQFF	TGTGCCACCAGTGGGCGGGACACCTCTCGGAATGAGCAGTTCTTC
TRBJ1-2	NA	NA	TRBV15	CATSTDSLWYGYTF	TGTGCCACCAGCACAGACAGCCTCTGGTATGGCTACACCTTC
TRBJ1-2	NA	NA	TRBV4-3	CASSQDRGMSGYTF	TGCGCCAGCAGCCAAGATAGGGGGATGAGCGGCTACACCTTC
TRBJ1-1	NA	NA	TRBV5-1	CAPPPAVGPRTLKAFF	TGCGCCCCCCCCCCCGCTGTGGGGCCACGGACTCTGAAAGCTTTCTTT
TRBJ1-4	many	TRBD1	TRBV29-1	CSAGPLRDRGSNEKLFF	TGCAGCGCCGGACCTCTCCGGGACAGGGGATCTAATGAAAAACTGTTTTTT
TRBJ2-3	NA	TRBD1	TRBV19	CASSVRGDTQYF	TGTGCCAGTAGTGTCAGGGGGGATACGCAGTATTTT
TRBJ1-2	few	TRBD1	TRBV6-2/TRBV6-3	CASSYFQRSDRGNGYTF	TGTGCCAGCAGTTACTTTCAGCGCTCGGACAGGGGAAATGGCTACACCTTC
TRBJ1-6	NA	TRBD1	TRBV19	CASRDRGKNSPLHF	TGTGCCAGTAGGGACAGGGGGAAGAATTCACCCCTCCACTTT
TRBJ2-3	NA	NA	TRBV3-1	CASSATLGVGTDTQYF	TGTGCCAGCAGCGCCACCCTTGGGGTTGGTACAGATACGCAGTATTTT
TRBJ1-4	NA	TRBD1	TRBV7-9	CASSRTGVREKLFF	TGTGCCAGCAGCCGGACAGGGGTTAGAGAAAAACTGTTTTTT
TRBJ1-2	NA	NA	TRBV19	CASSSGPQSGYTF	TGTGCCAGTAGCTCCGGACCGCAGTCGGGCTACACCTTC
TRBJ2-7	few	NA	TRBV14	CASSQGTVRGSPVGYEQYF	TGTGCCAGCAGCCAGGGGACCGTCCGGGGAAGTCCGGTCGGTTACGAGCAGTACTTC
TRBJ1-6	NA	NA	TRBV12-3/TRBV12-4	CASSFRGASSYNSPLHF	TGTGCCAGCAGTTTTAGGGGGGCTAGCTCCTATAATTCACCCCTCCACTTT
TRBJ2-1	many	TRBD2	TRBV5-1	CASSLGGAGYNEQFF	TGCGCCAGCAGCCTCGGGGGGGCGGGCTACAATGAGCAGTTCTTC
TRBJ2-2	NA	NA	TRBV5-1	CASSSGGSGELFF	TGCGCCAGCAGTTCGGGGGGCTCCGGGGAGCTGTTTTTT
TRBJ2-2	NA	NA	TRBV5-1	CASSHRQTGELFF	TGCGCCAGCAGCCATCGACAGACCGGGGAGCTGTTTTTT
TRBJ2-5	few	TRBD2	TRBV5-4	CASSHWRGSQETQYF	TGTGCCAGCAGCCATTGGCGGGGGTCCCAAGAGACCCAGTACTTC